Listed below are T cell receptor beta chains from one sample, sequenced in a study of T cells after yellow fever vaccination. One entry per CDR3 protein results from TCRdb running MiXCR on the 5' RACE reads. The sample includes a few hundred thousand distinct CDR3 sequences, around 17% of them seen just once. The source was PBMCs, collected 4 to 6 days after the first yellow fever vaccination. These receptors were obtained from a young man who received the YFV17D yellow fever vaccine. CDR3s leave out the opening cysteine and the closing phenylalanine or tryptophan. The D gene is left open where the match is weak. Not all rows give a size; the values are once, few, many and, for expanded clones, a class.

few,TRBV12-3/TRBV12-4,.,ASSLGTWRTGELF
many,TRBV7-2,.,ASSLYGADTEAF
few,TRBV5-6,.,ASSFWVDTEAF
.,TRBV6-5,TRBD2,ASSYLGTSGGYEQF
.,TRBV11-1,.,ASSLGKADTRY
.,TRBV19,TRBD2,ASSIREGTDTQY
.,TRBV20-1,.,SARAVGETDTQY
.,TRBV7-2,.,ASSLNGPHYEQY
many,TRBV5-4,.,ASSPETGELF
few,TRBV7-8,.,ASTPPPFQETQY
.,TRBV6-2/TRBV6-3,.,ASSRQLASYNEQF
.,TRBV6-5,.,ASSYVGREKLF
.,TRBV12-5,.,ASGDSGANVLT